These T cell receptor beta chains were read from a single sample in a study of Graves' ophthalmopathy and Graves' hyperthyroidism. TCRdb recomputed calls from the multiplex PCR reads with MiXCR, one row per CDR3 protein. The sample holds about 210,000 distinct CDR3 sequences, approximately 29% seen once. Input material: peripheral blood. The receptors come from a man between 50 and 59 years old with Graves' ophthalmopathy. Each CDR3 is given with its conserved first and last residue. The D gene is left open where the match is weak. Not every row has a clone size; where given, it reads once, few, many or a size class.

d_call: NA
clone_size: NA
v_call: TRBV6-5
cdr3_length: 14
j_call: TRBJ1-1
cdr3_aa: CASSYSSGVTEAFF
cdr3_nt: TGTGCCAGCAGTTACTCTTCTGGGGTCACTGAAGCTTTCTTT

d_call: TRBD1
clone_size: many
v_call: TRBV3-1
cdr3_length: 14
j_call: TRBJ2-2
cdr3_aa: CATRDRLSTGELFF
cdr3_nt: TGTGCCACCCGGGACAGGTTAAGTACCGGGGAGCTGTTTTTT

d_call: NA
clone_size: many
v_call: TRBV11-2
cdr3_length: 15
j_call: TRBJ2-5
cdr3_aa: CASSQRLEGGETQYF
cdr3_nt: TGTGCCAGCAGCCAACGACTAGAAGGAGGAGAGACCCAGTACTTC

d_call: NA
clone_size: few
v_call: TRBV28
cdr3_length: 12
j_call: TRBJ1-2
cdr3_aa: CASSPGQYGYTF
cdr3_nt: TGTGCCAGCAGTCCCGGACAGTATGGCTACACCTTC

d_call: TRBD2
clone_size: NA
v_call: TRBV20-1
cdr3_length: 18
j_call: TRBJ2-2
cdr3_aa: CSVNPPVGGGRDTGELFF
cdr3_nt: TGCAGTGTTAACCCTCCCGTCGGGGGAGGGAGGGACACCGGGGAGCTGTTTTTT

d_call: TRBD1
clone_size: once
v_call: TRBV27
cdr3_length: 14
j_call: TRBJ2-2
cdr3_aa: CASSLTGGPGELFF
cdr3_nt: TGTGCCAGCAGTTTAACAGGGGGCCCCGGGGAGCTGTTTTTT

d_call: NA
clone_size: NA
v_call: TRBV20-1
cdr3_length: 12
j_call: TRBJ1-3
cdr3_aa: CSATLPGNTIYF
cdr3_nt: TGCAGTGCGACCCTCCCAGGAAACACCATATATTTT

d_call: NA
clone_size: many
v_call: TRBV9
cdr3_length: 14
j_call: TRBJ1-1
cdr3_aa: CASSVEHKNTEAFF
cdr3_nt: TGTGCCAGCAGCGTAGAGCACAAGAACACTGAAGCTTTCTTT

d_call: TRBD1
clone_size: many
v_call: TRBV12-3/TRBV12-4
cdr3_length: 14
j_call: TRBJ1-5
cdr3_aa: CASSSTGVGQPQHF
cdr3_nt: TGTGCCAGCAGCAGTACAGGGGTGGGTCAGCCCCAGCATTTT

d_call: NA
clone_size: many
v_call: TRBV5-5
cdr3_length: 15
j_call: TRBJ1-5
cdr3_aa: CASSLESISNQPQHF
cdr3_nt: TGTGCCAGCAGCTTGGAGTCGATAAGCAATCAGCCCCAGCATTTT

d_call: NA
clone_size: many
v_call: TRBV30
cdr3_length: 15
j_call: TRBJ2-5
cdr3_aa: CAWRTVGQAGGTQYF
cdr3_nt: TGTGCCTGGAGAACCGTAGGGCAGGCCGGGGGGACCCAGTACTTC

d_call: NA
clone_size: NA
v_call: TRBV6-1
cdr3_length: 13
j_call: TRBJ1-2
cdr3_aa: CASSVGHGYGYTF
cdr3_nt: TGTGCCAGCAGTGTGGGACATGGGTATGGCTACACCTTC

d_call: TRBD2
clone_size: NA
v_call: TRBV27
cdr3_length: 15
j_call: TRBJ2-5
cdr3_aa: CASTSWAGGSETQYF
cdr3_nt: TGTGCCAGCACCTCCTGGGCGGGGGGGTCTGAGACCCAGTACTTC

d_call: TRBD1
clone_size: many
v_call: TRBV10-2
cdr3_length: 14
j_call: TRBJ1-1
cdr3_aa: CASREGAGEGEAFF
cdr3_nt: TGCGCCAGCAGGGAGGGGGCAGGGGAAGGTGAAGCTTTCTTT

d_call: TRBD1
clone_size: few
v_call: TRBV6-2/TRBV6-3
cdr3_length: 15
j_call: TRBJ1-2
cdr3_aa: CASSYSSRGNYGYTF
cdr3_nt: TGTGCCAGCAGTTACTCGAGCAGGGGGAACTATGGCTACACCTTC

d_call: NA
clone_size: once
v_call: TRBV7-8
cdr3_length: 16
j_call: TRBJ2-5
cdr3_aa: CASSLGGGWSKETQYF
cdr3_nt: TGTGCCAGCAGCCTAGGAGGGGGTTGGTCGAAAGAGACCCAGTACTTC

d_call: NA
clone_size: many
v_call: TRBV12-3/TRBV12-4
cdr3_length: 15
j_call: TRBJ2-2
cdr3_aa: CASRLQGSLAGELFF
cdr3_nt: TGTGCCAGCCGACTGCAGGGATCATTGGCCGGGGAGCTGTTTTTT

d_call: NA
clone_size: many
v_call: TRBV7-9
cdr3_length: 12
j_call: TRBJ1-5
cdr3_aa: CASSLGNQPQHF
cdr3_nt: TGTGCCAGCAGCTTAGGCAATCAGCCCCAGCATTTT

d_call: NA
clone_size: NA
v_call: TRBV12-3/TRBV12-4
cdr3_length: 14
j_call: TRBJ1-1
cdr3_aa: CASSSRVSSTEAFF
cdr3_nt: TGTGCCAGCAGTTCCAGGGTTTCGAGCACTGAAGCTTTCTTT

d_call: NA
clone_size: once
v_call: TRBV6-2/TRBV6-3
cdr3_length: 14
j_call: TRBJ2-5
cdr3_aa: CASSPPRGWETQYF
cdr3_nt: TGTGCCAGCAGTCCGCCCCGGGGCTGGGAGACCCAGTACTTC

d_call: NA
clone_size: many
v_call: TRBV28
cdr3_length: 12
j_call: TRBJ2-7
cdr3_aa: CASSLEGYGQYF
cdr3_nt: TGTGCCAGCAGTTTGGAAGGGTACGGGCAGTACTTC

d_call: TRBD2
clone_size: NA
v_call: TRBV7-9
cdr3_length: 16
j_call: TRBJ2-5
cdr3_aa: CASSLLLAGTVETQYF
cdr3_nt: TGTGCCAGCAGCCTGCTACTAGCGGGCACGGTGGAGACCCAGTACTTC

d_call: NA
clone_size: many
v_call: TRBV7-9
cdr3_length: 14
j_call: TRBJ1-1
cdr3_aa: CASSLAHRNTEAFF
cdr3_nt: TGTGCCAGCAGCTTAGCCCACAGGAACACTGAAGCTTTCTTT

d_call: NA
clone_size: NA
v_call: TRBV11-3
cdr3_length: 12
j_call: TRBJ2-7
cdr3_aa: CASSPQPYEQYF
cdr3_nt: TGTGCCAGCAGCCCGCAACCCTACGAGCAGTACTTC

d_call: NA
clone_size: many
v_call: TRBV4-2
cdr3_length: 15
j_call: TRBJ2-2
cdr3_aa: CASSQGPLNTGELFF
cdr3_nt: TGTGCCAGCAGCCAAGGTCCTCTTAACACCGGGGAGCTGTTTTTT

d_call: NA
clone_size: many
v_call: TRBV27
cdr3_length: 13
j_call: TRBJ1-2
cdr3_aa: CASSLRGSYGYTF
cdr3_nt: TGTGCCAGCAGTTTACGCGGATCCTATGGCTACACCTTC